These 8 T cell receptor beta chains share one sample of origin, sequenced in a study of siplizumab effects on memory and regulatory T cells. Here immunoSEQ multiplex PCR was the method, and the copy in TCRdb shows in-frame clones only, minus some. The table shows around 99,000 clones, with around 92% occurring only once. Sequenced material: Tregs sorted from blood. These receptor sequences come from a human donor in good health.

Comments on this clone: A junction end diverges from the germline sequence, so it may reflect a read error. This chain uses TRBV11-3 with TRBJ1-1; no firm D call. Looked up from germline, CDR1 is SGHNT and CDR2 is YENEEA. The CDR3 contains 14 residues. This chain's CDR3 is CASSLGPASTEAFF. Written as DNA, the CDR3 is TGTGCCAGCAGTTTAGGTCCAGCGAGTACTGAAGCTTTCTTT.

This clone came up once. The CDR3 reads CASSFSPGGRNIQYF. CDR3 bases: TGCGCCAGCAGTTTTTCTCCAGGGGGCCGAAACATTCAGTACTTC. The rearrangement links TRBV4-1 to TRBJ2-4; 8 bases align to TRBD1. The CDR3 is made up of 15 amino acids. The V and J ends lost 6 bases and 6 bases, in that order; junction bases with no gene match: 10. CDR1 and CDR2 (germline): MGHRA, YSYEKL.

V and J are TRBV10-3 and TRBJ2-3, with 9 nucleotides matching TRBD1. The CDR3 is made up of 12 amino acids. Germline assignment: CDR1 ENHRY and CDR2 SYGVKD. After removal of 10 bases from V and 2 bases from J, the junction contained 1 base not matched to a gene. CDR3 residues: CANRGLTDTQYF. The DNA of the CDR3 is TGTGCCAACAGGGGGCTCACAGATACGCAGTATTTT.

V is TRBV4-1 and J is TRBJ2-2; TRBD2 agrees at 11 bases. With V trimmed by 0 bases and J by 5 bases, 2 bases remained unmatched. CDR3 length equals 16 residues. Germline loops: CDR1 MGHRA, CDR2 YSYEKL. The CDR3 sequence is CASSQELAGGTGELFF. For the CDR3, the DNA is TGCGCCAGCAGCCAAGAGTTAGCGGGAGGGACCGGGGAGCTGTTTTTT.

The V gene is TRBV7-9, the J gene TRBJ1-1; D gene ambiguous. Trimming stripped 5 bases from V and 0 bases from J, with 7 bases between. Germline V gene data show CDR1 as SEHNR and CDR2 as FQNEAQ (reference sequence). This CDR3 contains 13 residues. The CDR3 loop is CASSPGMNTEAFF. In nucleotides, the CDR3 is TGTGCCAGCAGCCCAGGCATGAACACTGAAGCTTTCTTT.

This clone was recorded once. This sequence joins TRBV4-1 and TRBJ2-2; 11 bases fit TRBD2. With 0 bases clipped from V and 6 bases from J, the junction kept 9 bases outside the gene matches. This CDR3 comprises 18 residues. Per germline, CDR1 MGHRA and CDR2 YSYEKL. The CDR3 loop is CASSQDRAVAGGAGELFF. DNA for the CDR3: TGCGCCAGCAGCCAAGATCGAGCAGTAGCGGGAGGGGCCGGGGAGCTGTTTTTT.

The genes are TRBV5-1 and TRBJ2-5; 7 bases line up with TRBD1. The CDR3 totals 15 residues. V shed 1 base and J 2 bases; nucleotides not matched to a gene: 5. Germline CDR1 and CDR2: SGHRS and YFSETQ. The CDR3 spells CASSLSTGVQETQYF. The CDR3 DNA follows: TGCGCCAGCAGCTTGAGCACAGGGGTACAAGAGACCCAGTACTTC.

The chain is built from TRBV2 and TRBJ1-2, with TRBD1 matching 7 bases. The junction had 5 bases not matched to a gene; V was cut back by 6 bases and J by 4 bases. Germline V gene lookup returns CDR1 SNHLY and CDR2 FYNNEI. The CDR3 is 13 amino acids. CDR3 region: CASREDRPYGYTF. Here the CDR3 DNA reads TGTGCCAGCAGAGAGGACAGGCCCTATGGCTACACCTTC.